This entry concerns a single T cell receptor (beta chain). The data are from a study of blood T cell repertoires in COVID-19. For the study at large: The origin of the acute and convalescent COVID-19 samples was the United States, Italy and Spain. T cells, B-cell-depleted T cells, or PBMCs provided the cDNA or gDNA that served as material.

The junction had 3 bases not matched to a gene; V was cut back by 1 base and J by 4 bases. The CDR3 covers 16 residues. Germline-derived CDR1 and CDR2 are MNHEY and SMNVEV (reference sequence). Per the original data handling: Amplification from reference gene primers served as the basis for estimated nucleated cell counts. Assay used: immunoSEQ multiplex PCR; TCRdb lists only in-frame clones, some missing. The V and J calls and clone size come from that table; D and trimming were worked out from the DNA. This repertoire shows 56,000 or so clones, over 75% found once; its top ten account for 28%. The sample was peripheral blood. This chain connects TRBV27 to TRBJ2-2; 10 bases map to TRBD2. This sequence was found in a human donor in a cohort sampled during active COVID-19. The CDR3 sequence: CASSLLASGGTGELFF. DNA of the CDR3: TGTGCCAGCAGTTTATTGGCTAGCGGGGGCACCGGGGAGCTGTTTTTT.